The rows below give T cell receptor beta chains drawn from one sample of a study of beta chain features in type 1 diabetes. Assay used: immunoSEQ multiplex PCR; TCRdb lists only in-frame clones, some missing. Of about 300,000 clones listed, roughly 8% are singletons. The sequenced sample was central memory CD4+ T cells from blood. The receptors originated from a woman between 18 and 29 years old in good health. Each CDR3 is given with its conserved first and last residue. Fields, in order: J gene, clone size, V gene, CDR3 protein. A row's size may be missing; if present it is once, few, many or a size class.

>TRBJ2-1|few|TRBV7-9
CASSSAGTWNEQFF
>TRBJ1-1|-|TRBV5-4
CASSLDDTEAFF
>TRBJ2-7|-|TRBV4-3
CASSQALAGGSYEQYF
>TRBJ2-1|-|TRBV28
CASSSPGFGQFF
>TRBJ2-5|few|TRBV6-6
CASSNRGRGMYF
>TRBJ2-5|few|TRBV2
CASSPIGGTFQYF
>TRBJ2-5|many|TRBV28
CASSFGGETQYF
>TRBJ2-1|few|TRBV7-3
CASSLTRTSGSPREQFF
>TRBJ2-1|few|TRBV7-2
CASRRPGTGYNEQFF
>TRBJ2-3|few|TRBV28
CASEGSVRGADTQYF
>TRBJ1-1|-|TRBV6-5
CASSYDGFDTEAFF
>TRBJ2-5|-|TRBV11-1
CASSLRGTQETQYF
>TRBJ2-1|-|TRBV1
CTSSPGSSYNEQFF
>TRBJ2-1|-|TRBV29-1
CSVVQVGAGGQFF
>TRBJ2-3|-|TRBV6-6
CASLRTDTQYF
>TRBJ2-5|few|TRBV2
CASSKDQETQYF
>TRBJ2-5|few|TRBV19
CASSIDRGETQYF
>TRBJ1-2|-|TRBV6-1
CASSEGGTTYGYTF
>TRBJ1-1|-|TRBV2
CASRITEAFF
>TRBJ1-1|-|TRBV6-5
CASSYLAGETEAFF
>TRBJ2-7|few|TRBV7-2
CASSLGVGTGYEQYF
>TRBJ2-1|-|TRBV7-2
CASSQDRGRDEQFF
>TRBJ2-1|-|TRBV15
CATSRVRSGGANEQFF
>TRBJ1-2|-|TRBV27
CASSLSTGYRAAYGYTF
>TRBJ2-2|many|TRBV11-2
CASSLDLSGRTNTGELFF
>TRBJ2-2|few|TRBV2
CASSGDRNTGELFF
>TRBJ2-1|few|TRBV7-9
CASSQDPVAGAYNEQFF
>TRBJ2-2|-|TRBV7-3
CASSLPNTGELFF
>TRBJ1-2|-|TRBV7-2
CASSLGWALYGYTF
>TRBJ2-7|many|TRBV4-3
CASSQARGEDEQYF
>TRBJ2-7|-|TRBV18
CASSPPLAGEEQYF
>TRBJ1-5|few|TRBV7-9
CASSSTGGRTGNQPQHF
>TRBJ2-1|few|TRBV11-2
CASSLSWGPNEQFF
>TRBJ1-3|-|TRBV5-6
CASSLFPNSGNTIYF
>TRBJ2-1|few|TRBV18
CASSLTGTGVYNEQFF
>TRBJ1-5|few|TRBV7-6
CASSQGQGENSNQPQHF
>TRBJ1-1|-|TRBV5-6
CASSLFRRDNTEAFF
>TRBJ2-1|-|TRBV6-1
CASSQLAGGYNEQFF
>TRBJ2-1|few|TRBV7-2
CASRLQSSYNEQFF
>TRBJ1-4|few|TRBV6-6
CASSYVDRPEKLFF
>TRBJ2-5|few|TRBV15
CATSREKGSGDVQETQYF
>TRBJ2-2|-|TRBV7-2
CASSSEGLAGTGELFF
>TRBJ2-7|few|TRBV4-2
CASSQGGQGQYEQYF
>TRBJ1-1|many|TRBV28
CASSLDRVNTEAFF
>TRBJ1-3|-|TRBV7-2
CASSSQGISTGNTIYF
>TRBJ2-1|few|TRBV29-1
CSVEDSGTNYNEQFF
>TRBJ2-3|few|TRBV18
CASSPPLAGGKDTQYF
>TRBJ2-3|few|TRBV5-1
CASSFSGYTDTQYF
>TRBJ2-4|-|TRBV4-2
CASSQQPGLAGEGAKNIQYF
>TRBJ2-3|few|TRBV7-3
CASSLTGSGRFRTDTQYF